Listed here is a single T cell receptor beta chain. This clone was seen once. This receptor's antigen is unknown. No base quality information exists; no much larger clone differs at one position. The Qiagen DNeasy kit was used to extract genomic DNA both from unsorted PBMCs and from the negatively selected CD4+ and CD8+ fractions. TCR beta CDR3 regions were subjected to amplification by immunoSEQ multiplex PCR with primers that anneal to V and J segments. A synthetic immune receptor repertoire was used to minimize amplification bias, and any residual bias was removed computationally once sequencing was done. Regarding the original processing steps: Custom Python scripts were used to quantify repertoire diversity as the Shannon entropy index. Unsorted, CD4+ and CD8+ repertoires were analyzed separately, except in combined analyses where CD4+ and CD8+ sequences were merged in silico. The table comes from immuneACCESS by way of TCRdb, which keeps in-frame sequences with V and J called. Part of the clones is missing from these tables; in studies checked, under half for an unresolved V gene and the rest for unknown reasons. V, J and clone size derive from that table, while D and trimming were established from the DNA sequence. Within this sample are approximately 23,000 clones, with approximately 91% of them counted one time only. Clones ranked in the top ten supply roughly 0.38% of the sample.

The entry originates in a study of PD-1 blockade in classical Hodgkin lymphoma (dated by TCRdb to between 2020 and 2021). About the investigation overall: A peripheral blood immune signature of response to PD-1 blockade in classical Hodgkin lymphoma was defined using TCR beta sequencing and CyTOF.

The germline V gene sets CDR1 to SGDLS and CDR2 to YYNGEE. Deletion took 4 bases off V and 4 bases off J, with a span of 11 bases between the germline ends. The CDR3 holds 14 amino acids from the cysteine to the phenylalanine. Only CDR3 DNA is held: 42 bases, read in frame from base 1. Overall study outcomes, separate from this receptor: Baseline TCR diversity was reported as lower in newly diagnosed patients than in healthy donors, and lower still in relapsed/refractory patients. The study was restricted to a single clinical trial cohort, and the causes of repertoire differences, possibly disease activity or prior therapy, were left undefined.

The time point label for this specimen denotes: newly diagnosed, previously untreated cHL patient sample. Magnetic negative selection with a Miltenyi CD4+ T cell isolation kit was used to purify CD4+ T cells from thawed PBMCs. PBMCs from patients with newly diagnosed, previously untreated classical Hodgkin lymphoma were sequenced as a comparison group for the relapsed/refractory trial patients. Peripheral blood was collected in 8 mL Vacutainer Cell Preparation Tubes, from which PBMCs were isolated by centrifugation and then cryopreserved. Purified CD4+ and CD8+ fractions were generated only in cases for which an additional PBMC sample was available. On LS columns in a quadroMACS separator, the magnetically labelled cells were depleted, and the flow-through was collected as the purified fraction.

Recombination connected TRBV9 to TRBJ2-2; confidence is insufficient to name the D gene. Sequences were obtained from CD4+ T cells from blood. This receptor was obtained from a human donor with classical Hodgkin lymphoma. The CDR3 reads CASSPSWLTGELFF. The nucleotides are TGTGCCAGCAGCCCTTCCTGGCTCACCGGGGAGCTGTTTTTT.